The 3 T cell receptor beta chains below come from one sample, sequenced in a study of T cell repertoires in cytomegalovirus infection. TCRdb ran MiXCR on the reads and lists one entry per CDR3 protein. The profile shows 270,000 or so distinct CDR3 sequences, around 15% of them singletons. Sequencing was carried out using CD8+ T cells from PBMCs. The source of these receptors is a human donor in good health (CMV status not recorded). Some clones in this sample may be carry-over from other donors' samples.

This clonotype appeared a single time. This chain connects TRBV6-8 to TRBJ2-2; TRBD2 might be the D (6 bases). V was cut by 2 bases and J by 2 bases, with 12 bases left in between. Germline CDR1 and CDR2: MNHGY and SAAAGT. The CDR3 is 16 amino acids. The DNA for the CDR3 is TGTGCCAGCAGTTACGGTCCGGGGGAAAACACCGGGGAGCTGTTTTTT. Encoded protein: CASSYGPGENTGELFF.

This clonotype was recorded many times. This chain connects TRBV27 to TRBJ2-7; the match to TRBD1 covers 8 bases. The J segment lost 5 bases and the V segment lost 2 bases, leaving 5 bases of the junction unmatched. From germline, CDR1 is MNHEY and CDR2 SMNVEV (reference sequence). The CDR3 extends over 14 amino acids. The CDR3 coding sequence is TGTGCCAGCAGTTTAGTGACAGGGGCGGACGAGCAGTACTTC. Translated, it gives CASSLVTGADEQYF.

This clonotype was counted ten times or more. The V gene is TRBV7-8, the J gene TRBJ2-2; 7 bases align to TRBD1. The V and J ends lost 1 base and 3 bases, in that order; junction bases with no gene match: 11. The CDR3 covers 18 residues. CDR1 and CDR2 from the germline V gene are SGHVS and FQNEAQ. The CDR3 nucleotides read TGTGCCAGCAGCTTAGGACCTTTCAGGGGGTTTGACACCGGGGAGCTGTTTTTT. This encodes CASSLGPFRGFDTGELFF.